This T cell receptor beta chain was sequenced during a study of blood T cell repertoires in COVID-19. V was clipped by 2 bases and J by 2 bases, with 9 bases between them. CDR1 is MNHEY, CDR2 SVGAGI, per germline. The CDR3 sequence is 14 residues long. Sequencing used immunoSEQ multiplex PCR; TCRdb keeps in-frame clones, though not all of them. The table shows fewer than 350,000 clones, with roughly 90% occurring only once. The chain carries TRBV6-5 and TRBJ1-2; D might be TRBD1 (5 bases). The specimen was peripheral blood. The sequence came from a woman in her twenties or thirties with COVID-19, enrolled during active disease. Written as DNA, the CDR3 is TGTGCCAGCAGTTACGAGGGACTGAACTATGGCTACACCTTC. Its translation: CASSYEGLNYGYTF.